Presented here are 16 T cell receptor beta chains from one specimen sequenced in a study of T cells expressing NK-cell markers (dated by TCRdb to 2018 to 2021). Preparation of the library involved 5' RACE. These reads were obtained on an Illumina HiSeq 2000. TCRdb reprocessed the reads into one record per CDR3 protein sequence, lacking DNA. The sample table includes roughly 420,000 distinct CDR3 sequences. The ten largest clones represent less than 7.5% of the sample. Sequencing was carried out using blood T cells: a sorted CD56 or NKG2C T cell subset, CD4+ or CD8+ T cells, or bulk PBMC T cells (not recorded which). All receptors come from a woman between 18 and 70 years old in good health.

The gene calls are TRBV12-3 or TRBV12-4 and TRBJ1-2. The CDR3 contains 15 residues. The CDR3: CASSPVAGTDYGYTF.

The chain employs TRBV6-1 and TRBJ1-6; TCRdb's D call, TRBD1, is unchecked because there is no DNA. CDR1 and CDR2 from the germline V gene are MNHNS and SASEGT. CDR3 length: 15 amino acids. The CDR3 protein is CASRQPGQGNSPLHF.

V is TRBV25-1 and J is TRBJ2-7. Germline loops: CDR1 MGHDK, CDR2 SYGVNS. This CDR3 region has 13 residues. The CDR3 spells CASRQDKPYEQYF.

The V and J genes are TRBV5-1 and TRBJ1-1; without DNA, the TCRdb call of TRBD1 cannot be checked. Germline CDR1 and CDR2: SGHRS and YFSETQ. CDR3 length equals 15 residues. The CDR3 sequence is CASSPRADGVREAFF.

The chain employs TRBV23-1 and TRBJ2-1; TCRdb selects TRBD1, and the lack of DNA leaves this call unchecked. TRBV23-1 is annotated as an ORF whose role is uncertain. CDR3 length equals 15 residues. This CDR3 is CARHAGTGANNEQFF.

V usage is TRBV29-1 and J usage is TRBJ1-4. Germline V gene sequence: CDR1 SQVTM, CDR2 ANQGSEA. The CDR3 spans 12 residues. CDR3: CTAAGGDEKLFF.

J is TRBJ2-1 and V is TRBV6-2 or TRBV6-3; the TCRdb D gene call, TRBD1, has no DNA to confirm it. CDR3 length: 15 amino acids. Germline lookup yields CDR1 MNHEY and CDR2 SVGEGT. The CDR3 sequence is CASTEEGAMDNEQFF.

The chain recombines TRBV16 with TRBJ1-5; TCRdb gives TRBD1 as the D gene, but with no DNA this cannot be confirmed. The length of the CDR3 is 15 residues. Germline V gene data show CDR1 as KGHSY and CDR2 as FQNENV. The CDR3 reads CASTSNPGSNQPQHF.

Here the CDR3 reads CASSLRLAGSTDTQYF. The rearrangement uses TRBV5-4 and TRBJ2-3; checking the TCRdb D call of TRBD2 is not possible without DNA. CDR1 and CDR2 (germline): SGHNT, YYREEE (reference sequence). This CDR3 comprises 16 residues.

This rearrangement joins TRBV14 to TRBJ1-1. Germline CDR1 reads SGHDN; CDR2 reads FVKESK. The CDR3 is made up of 15 amino acids. CDR3 loop: CASSPRIGRATEAFF. The full variable domain, rest sourced from reference TRBV14 and TRBJ1-1, is EAGVTQFPSHSVIEKGQTVTLRCDPISGHDNLYWYRRVMGKEIKFLLHFVKESKQDESGMPNNRFLAERTGGTYSTLKVQPAELEDSGVYFCASSPRIGRATEAFFGQGTRLTVV.

The V call is TRBV12-3 or TRBV12-4, the J call TRBJ2-5; no DNA is available, so the TRBD2 call from TCRdb remains unchecked. The CDR3 has 15 residues. The CDR3 region is CASSPLGGPQETQYF.

The V call is TRBV4-3, the J call TRBJ2-3; the TRBD2 assignment by TCRdb is unverifiable without DNA. The CDR3 consists of 17 residues. Germline-derived CDR1 and CDR2 are LGHNA and YSLEER. The CDR3 region is CASSQDGSSGSTDTQYF.

The gene calls are TRBV5-1 and TRBJ2-2; TCRdb names TRBD1, which stays unverified in the absence of DNA. From germline, CDR1 is SGHRS and CDR2 YFSETQ. The length of the CDR3 is 15 residues. CDR3 loop: CASSLVDTNTGELFF.

The chain carries TRBV29-1 and TRBJ2-5. The CDR3 is 11 amino acids. CDR1 is SQVTM and CDR2 is ANQGSEA in the germline V gene. The CDR3 sequence is CSVWDRETQYF.

The chain uses TRBV5-1 and TRBJ2-2; there is no DNA to check the TCRdb D call of TRBD2. Per the germline V gene, CDR1 is SGHRS and CDR2 is YFSETQ. CDR3 length: 15 residues. The CDR3 is CASSRETSGTGELFF.

The chain couples TRBV9 to TRBJ2-1; the TCRdb call, TRBD2, lacks DNA for checking. Per the germline V gene, CDR1 is SGDLS and CDR2 is YYNGEE. This CDR3 contains 15 residues. CDR3: CASSVGTSVRNEQFF.